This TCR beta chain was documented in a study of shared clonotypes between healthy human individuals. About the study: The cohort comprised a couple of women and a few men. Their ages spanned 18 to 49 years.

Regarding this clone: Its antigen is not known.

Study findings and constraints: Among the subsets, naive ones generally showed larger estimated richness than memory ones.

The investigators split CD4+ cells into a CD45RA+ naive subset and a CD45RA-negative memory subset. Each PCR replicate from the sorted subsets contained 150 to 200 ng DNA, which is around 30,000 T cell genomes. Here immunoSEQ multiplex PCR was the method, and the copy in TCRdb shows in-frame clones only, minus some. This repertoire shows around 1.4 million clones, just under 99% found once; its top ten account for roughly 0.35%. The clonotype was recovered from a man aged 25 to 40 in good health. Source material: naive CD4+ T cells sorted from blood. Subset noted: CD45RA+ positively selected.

CDR3 loop: CASSLPTGVNTGELFF. The CDR3 bases are TGTGCCAGCAGCTTACCGACAGGGGTAAACACCGGGGAGCTGTTTTTT. The V call is TRBV7-2, the J call TRBJ2-2; 8 bases are shared with TRBD1. Germline V CDR1 and CDR2: SGHTA, FQGNSA. This CDR3 is built from 16 residues. Unmatched junction bases numbered 4, after V lost 2 bases and J lost 2 bases.